One and the same sample provided the 10 T cell receptor beta chains below, sequenced in a study of T cell changes during pregnancy in multiple sclerosis. Generated by immunoSEQ multiplex PCR, the TCRdb table keeps only in-frame clones and is missing some. The data contain almost 25,000 clones, 88% of them singletons. The starting material was CD4+ T cells from peripheral blood mononuclear cells, obtained in the first trimester of pregnancy. The receptors shown here come from a female donor in good health, enrolled as a control in a pregnancy study.

The chain recombines TRBV10-3 with TRBJ1-1; the match to TRBD1 covers 7 bases. Per the germline V gene, CDR1 is ENHRY and CDR2 is SYGVKD. The CDR3 is 18 residues long. V gave up 8 bases and J gave up 3 bases; unmatched junction bases: 21. This chain's CDR3 is CAISPNPPGGILDTEAFF. CDR3 coding DNA: TGTGCCATCTCGCCCAACCCGCCAGGGGGGATTCTGGACACTGAAGCTTTCTTT.

V is TRBV30 and J is TRBJ2-5; D is perhaps TRBD2 (6 bases). The CDR3 runs 14 residues. Trimming shortened V by 6 bases and J by 1 base, and 15 bases separated the two germline ends. From germline, CDR1 is GTSNPN and CDR2 SVGIG (reference sequence). The CDR3 loop is CACQTVGLQETQYF. CDR3 DNA sequence: TGTGCCTGCCAGACAGTGGGACTCCAAGAGACCCAGTACTTC.

V gene TRBV7-2 combines with J gene TRBJ2-5; perhaps TRBD2 as D (5 bases). This CDR3 contains 14 residues. V was pared by 5 bases and J by 5 bases, with 15 bases between. Per germline, CDR1 SGHTA and CDR2 FQGNSA. DNA of the CDR3: TGTGCCAGCAGCCGGACTTTAAAAGGGGAGACCCAGTACTTC. It yields the protein CASSRTLKGETQYF.

This clone was seen once. The rearrangement uses TRBV7-2 and TRBJ2-7, with 12 bases lining up with TRBD1. V shed 3 bases and J 7 bases; nucleotides not matched to a gene: 4. CDR1 is SGHTA and CDR2 is FQGNSA in the germline V gene. This CDR3 spans 14 amino acids. DNA for the CDR3: TGTGCCAGCAGCTTGGGACAGGGGGCGCATGAGCAGTACTTC. Protein: CASSLGQGAHEQYF. Filled out from reference TRBV7-2 and TRBJ2-7, the complete variable domain reads GAGVSQSPSNKVTEKGKDVELRCDPISGHTALYWYRQSLGQGLEFLIYFQGNSAPDKSGLPSDRFSAERTGGSVSTLTIQRTQQEDSAVYLCASSLGQGAHEQYFGPGTRLTVT.

The V call is TRBV27, the J call TRBJ2-7; 8 bases align to TRBD2. Looked up from germline, CDR1 is MNHEY and CDR2 is SMNVEV (reference sequence). The V and J ends lost 10 bases and 4 bases, in that order; junction bases with no gene match: 15. The CDR3 is 15 amino acids. The CDR3 loop reads CATTTGGAGGYEQYF. CDR3 DNA sequence: TGTGCCACCACCACGGGGGGGGCCGGCGGGTACGAGCAGTACTTC.

The V call is TRBV27, the J call TRBJ2-7; 11 bases match TRBD1. V lost 10 bases to trimming and J lost 7 bases; unmatched junction nucleotides: 9. The CDR3 is 13 amino acids. Germline V lookup: CDR1 MNHEY, CDR2 SMNVEV (reference sequence). CDR3 nucleotides: TGTGCCACCCGGGACAGGGGGACGCGGGAGCAGTACTTC. Its protein product is CATRDRGTREQYF.

V and J are TRBV13 and TRBJ2-1; 7 bases align to TRBD1. Germline V gene data show CDR1 as PRHDT and CDR2 as FYEKMQ (reference sequence). V gave up 5 bases and J gave up 5 bases; unmatched junction bases: 6. The CDR3 is 14 residues long. CDR3 DNA sequence: TGTGCCAGCAGCCCCCGGGACAGAGACAATGAGCAGTTCTTC. Translation: CASSPRDRDNEQFF.

The V call is TRBV15, the J call TRBJ2-3; D perhaps matches TRBD2 (6 bases). Germline V CDR1 and CDR2: LNHNV, YYDKDF (reference sequence). V shed 5 bases and J shed 5 bases, with 8 bases lying between them. The CDR3 is made up of 12 amino acids. The DNA for the CDR3 is TGTGCCACCAGCCCGGAGGGAGATACGCAGTATTTT. Protein sequence: CATSPEGDTQYF.

V and J are TRBV30 and TRBJ1-1; the match to TRBD1 covers 8 bases. The CDR3 is 12 amino acids. Losses at the gene ends were 2 bases for V and 9 bases for J; bases not matched to a gene: 5. The germline V gene encodes CDR1 GTSNPN and CDR2 SVGIG (reference sequence). The CDR3 reads CAWSYGQGKAFF. The CDR3 nucleotides are TGTGCCTGGAGTTACGGACAGGGCAAAGCTTTCTTT.

This chain links TRBV30 with TRBJ1-1; D uncertain. The CDR3 has 11 residues. Per the germline V gene, CDR1 is GTSNPN and CDR2 is SVGIG (reference sequence). Deletions cut 7 bases from V and 7 bases from J, with 13 bases between. The CDR3 loop is CALELEIEAFF. CDR3 DNA: TGTGCCTTAGAACTGGAGATTGAAGCTTTCTTT.